The 7 T cell receptor beta chains presented below share a single source sample, sequenced in a study of beta chain features in type 1 diabetes. The antigens for these receptors are not known. The isolated RNA, all of it, was reverse transcribed, so expressed TCRB transcripts were what got sequenced. The table came from immunoSEQ multiplex PCR; TCRdb's copy has only in-frame clones and leaves some out. The table lists roughly 400,000 clones, about 10% of them singletons, with about 0.64% in the top ten. Broader study findings: Shorter TCRB CDR3s, moderately but significantly so, were found in Type 1 diabetes patients in all four CD4+ subsets.

Source material: central memory CD4+ T cells from blood. The origin of the receptors is a man aged 30 to 45 with type 1 diabetes.

This clone turned up a few times. The rearrangement joins TRBV7-9 to TRBJ2-1; D is possibly TRBD1 (7 bases). The CDR3 covers 13 residues. Trimming left V 10 bases short and J 0 bases short, with 10 bases between. The V gene's germline CDR1 is SEHNR and CDR2 FQNEAQ (reference sequence). The CDR3 nucleotides read TGTGCCACCCAGGGGGGCTCCTACAATGAGCAGTTCTTC. Translated, it gives CATQGGSYNEQFF.

This clone was detected a few times. The chain is built from TRBV5-6 and TRBJ2-5, with 10 bases aligning to TRBD2. This CDR3 spans 16 amino acids. Germline loops: CDR1 SGHDT, CDR2 YYEEEE. The V and J ends lost 1 base and 5 bases, in that order; junction bases with no gene match: 8. As DNA, the CDR3 is TGTGCCAGCAGCTTGCGGGCTAGCGGGAGATGGGAGACCCAGTACTTC. It specifies CASSLRASGRWETQYF.

This clone was recorded a few times. The chain joins TRBV6-5 to TRBJ2-1, with D possibly matching TRBD1 (6 bases). The V end lost 10 bases, the J end lost 7 bases, and 17 bases lay between the germline ends. In germline, CDR1 is MNHEY, CDR2 SVGAGI. The CDR3 runs to 13 residues. The CDR3 protein is CATGAQGRNEQFF. The CDR3 nucleotides read TGTGCCACCGGAGCGCAGGGGAGAAATGAGCAGTTCTTC.

Only a few counts were recorded for this clone. The chain is built from TRBV2 and TRBJ2-2; the D is unclear. The V and J ends lost 3 bases and 6 bases respectively, with 8 bases between them. This CDR3 spans 13 amino acids. Germline CDR1 is SNHLY and CDR2 is FYNNEI. The CDR3 here is CASSDGLAGELFF. The DNA of the CDR3 is TGTGCCAGCAGTGATGGGCTCGCCGGGGAGCTGTTTTTT.

This clone was counted ten times or more. This chain connects TRBV7-2 to TRBJ1-2; perhaps TRBD1 as D (6 bases). The CDR3 sequence is 14 residues long. The V gene's germline CDR1 is SGHTA and CDR2 FQGNSA. V was trimmed by 5 bases and J by 8 bases, leaving 18 bases between them. The CDR3 sequence is CASSPTPGAKGYTF. The CDR3 DNA reads TGTGCCAGCAGCCCTACTCCGGGGGCAAAAGGCTACACCTTC.

This clone occurred many times. This chain connects TRBV2 to TRBJ2-1; D remains unclear. The CDR3 spans 11 residues. Germline V lookup: CDR1 SNHLY, CDR2 FYNNEI. V was pared by 6 bases and J by 4 bases, with 4 bases between. The CDR3 here is CASRNYNEQFF. CDR3 sequence (DNA): TGTGCCAGCAGGAATTACAATGAGCAGTTCTTC.

The rearrangement links TRBV9 to TRBJ2-5; D gene unclear. The CDR3 is 15 amino acids. The V end was cut by 4 bases, the J end by 1 base, with 14 bases between. The germline V gene has CDR1 SGDLS and CDR2 YYNGEE. The CDR3 loop is CASSLTVRAQETQYF. DNA for the CDR3: TGTGCCAGCAGCTTAACAGTTAGGGCCCAAGAGACCCAGTACTTC.